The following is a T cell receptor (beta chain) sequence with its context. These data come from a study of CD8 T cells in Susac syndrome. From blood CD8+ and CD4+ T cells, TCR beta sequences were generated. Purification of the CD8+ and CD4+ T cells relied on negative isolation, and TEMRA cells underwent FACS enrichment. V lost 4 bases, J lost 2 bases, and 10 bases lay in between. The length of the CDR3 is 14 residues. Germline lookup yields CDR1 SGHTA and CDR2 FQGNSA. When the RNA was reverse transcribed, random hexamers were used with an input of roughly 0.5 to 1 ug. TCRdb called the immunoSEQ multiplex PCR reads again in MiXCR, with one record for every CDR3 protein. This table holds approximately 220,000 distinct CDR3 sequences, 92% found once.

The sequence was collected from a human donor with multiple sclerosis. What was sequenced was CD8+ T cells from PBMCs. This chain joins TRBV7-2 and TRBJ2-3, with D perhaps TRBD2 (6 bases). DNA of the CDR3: TGTGCCAGCAGCTCGACTAGTCACACAGATACGCAGTATTTT. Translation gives CASSSTSHTDTQYF.